The 9 T cell receptor beta chains presented below share a single source sample, sequenced in a study of CD8+ T cells in alopecia areata (dated by TCRdb to 2017 to 2018). Reading the label with the study, this specimen's time point is: about 25 weeks on oral tofacitinib. What the treatment or condition label conveys for this sample: oral pan-JAK inhibitor, 5-10 mg twice daily. Library method: the immunoSEQ multiplex PCR assay. RNA was extracted from all samples and reverse transcribed into cDNA, which served as template for TCR sequencing. Imported from immuneACCESS, the table was reduced by TCRdb to in-frame sequences with V and J called. These copies leave out some clones; in studies compared against another copy, an unresolved V gene accounts for under half, and the cause of the remainder is not known. The sample profile shows about 180,000 clones; 53% of them were found once. The ten largest clonotypes hold roughly a tenth of the sample.

Specimen: CD8+ T cells sorted from blood, collected at week 24, from a patient treated with tofacitinib. Every receptor here comes from a human donor with alopecia areata.

The rearrangement links TRBV6-7 to TRBJ2-5; D remains ambiguous. TRBV6-7 has ORF status, its function being uncertain. Trimming left V 4 bases short and J 0 bases short, with 12 bases between. The CDR3 contains 15 residues. CDR3 amino acids: CASSSFGQNQETQYF. DNA of the CDR3: TGTGCCAGCAGTTCGTTCGGGCAGAACCAAGAGACCCAGTACTTC.

The rearrangement uses TRBV21-1 and TRBJ1-5. TRBV21-1 is assigned pseudogene status. This CDR3 region has 12 residues. The CDR3 region is CASSHGGQPQHF. CDR3 bases: TGTGCCAGCAGCCACGGGGGTCAGCCCCAGCATTTT.

This clone came up a few times. The V and J genes are TRBV28 and TRBJ1-6; weak D call: TRBD1 (5 bases). The germline V gene encodes CDR1 MDHEN and CDR2 SYDVKM. V lost 3 bases to trimming and J lost 11 bases, with 8 bases between them. CDR3 size: 12 residues. The chain's CDR3 is CASSLGGTPLHF. The CDR3 coding sequence is TGTGCCAGCAGTTTGGGGGGAACACCCCTCCACTTT. The variable domain in full, with the rest retrieved from reference TRBV28 and TRBJ1-6, is DVKVTQSSRYLVKRTGEKVFLECVQDMDHENMFWYRQDPGLGLRLIYFSYDVKMKEKGDIPEGYSVSREKKERFSLILESASTNQTSMYLCASSLGGTPLHFGNGTRLTVT.

This clone showed up just a few times. The chain joins TRBV5-1 to TRBJ2-7, with D perhaps matching TRBD1 (6 bases). Germline CDR1 and CDR2: SGHRS and YFSETQ. The CDR3 consists of 13 residues. V shed 4 bases and J shed 2 bases, with 10 bases lying between them. The CDR3 nucleotides read TGCGCCAGCAGCACAAAGGGGGCCTACGAGCAGTACTTC. Protein: CASSTKGAYEQYF.

V gene TRBV19 combines with J gene TRBJ1-1, with D perhaps TRBD1 (5 bases). The V and J ends lost 6 bases and 4 bases respectively, with 15 bases between them. The V gene's germline CDR1 is LNHDA and CDR2 SQIVND (reference sequence). The CDR3 consists of 14 residues. This chain's CDR3 is CASSITGTATEAFF. CDR3 DNA: TGTGCCAGTAGCATTACCGGGACGGCCACTGAAGCTTTCTTT.

This chain links TRBV7-8 with TRBJ1-2; possibly TRBD1 for D (5 bases). The V gene's germline CDR1 is SGHVS and CDR2 FQNEAQ. This CDR3 contains 12 residues. The V end was cut by 6 bases, the J end by 6 bases, with 11 bases between. Here the CDR3 reads CASSPVGDGYTF. CDR3 bases: TGTGCCAGCAGTCCCGTAGGGGATGGCTACACCTTC.

This clone occurred a few times. This sequence joins TRBV7-8 and TRBJ1-6, with no clear D. V was cut by 2 bases and J by 10 bases, with 9 bases left in between. Per the germline V gene, CDR1 is SGHVS and CDR2 is FQNEAQ. The CDR3 runs to 13 residues. The CDR3 DNA follows: TGTGCCAGCAGCTTAAGTCGAGAATCACCCCTCCACTTT. It is translated as CASSLSRESPLHF.

The genes are TRBV27 and TRBJ2-7; tentatively, D is TRBD1 or TRBD2 (5 bases each). The germline V and J ends were trimmed by 0 bases and 6 bases, with 9 bases remaining between them. CDR1 and CDR2 (germline): MNHEY, SMNVEV (reference sequence). CDR3 length equals 13 residues. CDR3 in amino acids: CASSLSRGVEQYF. As DNA, the CDR3 is TGTGCCAGCAGTTTATCGCGAGGGGTCGAGCAGTACTTC.

This clone was recorded a few times. The chain is built from TRBV2 and TRBJ2-7; TRBD1 matches 8 bases. Per germline, CDR1 SNHLY and CDR2 FYNNEI. This CDR3 has 17 amino acids. Trimming removed 5 bases from V and 3 bases from J; junction bases left unmatched: 15. CDR3 sequence reads: CASSSASKRTGLYEQYF. The CDR3 coding sequence is TGTGCCAGCAGTTCGGCCAGCAAAAGGACAGGGCTCTACGAGCAGTACTTC.